These 11 T cell receptor beta chains were all obtained from the same sample, sequenced in a study of neurological immune-mediated disorders. From the 5' RACE reads, TCRdb called clonotypes with MiXCR, one entry per CDR3 protein. Of some 30,000 distinct CDR3 sequences listed, about 21% are singletons. Material for sequencing was PBMCs. These receptors came from a woman aged 60-75 years in good health.

J is TRBJ2-6 and V is TRBV7-2; 8 nucleotides line up with TRBD2. The CDR3 contains 18 residues. Trimming took 9 bases from V and 4 from J; bases not matched to a gene: 17. CDR1 is SGHTA, CDR2 FQGNSA, per germline. CDR3 loop: CARSPRTSWGSGANVLTF. CDR3 bases: TGTGCCAGAAGCCCCAGGACTAGCTGGGGGTCAGGGGCCAACGTCCTGACTTTC.

The gene calls are TRBV29-1 and TRBJ2-1; 7 nucleotides line up with TRBD1. Matching the DNA end better, TRBJ2-7 makes the J call doubtful. Germline assignment: CDR1 SQVTM and CDR2 ANQGSEA. The CDR3 totals 14 residues. The CDR3 DNA reads TGCAGCGTTGAACACAGGGGTAGCTCCTACGAGCAGTACTTC. It specifies CSVEHRGSSYEQYF.

This clonotype was detected ten times or more. J is TRBJ1-1 and V is TRBV29-1; D gene uncertain. Germline V gene sequence: CDR1 SQVTM, CDR2 ANQGSEA. Trimming took 7 bases from V and 1 from J, leaving 7 bases between them. This CDR3 has 11 amino acids. CDR3 nucleotides: TGCAGCGCCCAGAGGAACACTGAAGCTTTCTTT. Its protein product is CSAQRNTEAFF.

This clonotype was found many times. The chain combines TRBV5-1 with TRBJ2-2; tentative D call: TRBD2 (5 bases). Trimming left V 3 bases short and J 4 bases short, with 16 bases between. Germline V gene sequence: CDR1 SGHRS, CDR2 YFSETQ. The CDR3 is 16 amino acids. The CDR3 sequence is CASSWRTVGSTGELFF. Written as DNA, the CDR3 is TGCGCCAGCAGCTGGAGGACTGTTGGTTCCACCGGGGAGCTGTTTTTT.

The rearrangement uses TRBV3-1 and TRBJ1-1; D gene ambiguous. In germline, CDR1 is LGHDT, CDR2 YNNKEL (reference sequence). The V end was cut by 4 bases, the J end by 1 base, with 7 bases between. This CDR3 is built from 13 residues. The CDR3 DNA follows: TGTGCCAGCAGCCCCAGGTCGAACACTGAAGCTTTCTTT. Its translation: CASSPRSNTEAFF.

There are many counts of this clonotype. The chain employs TRBV5-1 and TRBJ2-3, with 7 bases identical to TRBD2. The CDR3 spans 16 residues. Trimming took 3 bases from V and 0 from J; bases not matched to a gene: 7. Germline V gene data show CDR1 as SGHRS and CDR2 as YFSETQ. CDR3 bases: TGCGCCAGCAGCTGGGGAGCGGGGCCTAGCACAGATACGCAGTATTTT. This translates into CASSWGAGPSTDTQYF.

This clonotype was observed at least ten times. The V gene is TRBV20-1, the J gene TRBJ2-7, with 9 bases that match TRBD2. CDR1 and CDR2 from the germline V gene are DFQATT and SNEGSKA (reference sequence). The J segment lost 4 bases and the V segment lost 0 bases, leaving 4 bases of the junction unmatched. The CDR3 has 14 amino acids. CDR3 DNA sequence: TGCAGTGCTAGAGACCCGACTAGCGGTTACGAGCAGTACTTC. Its protein product is CSARDPTSGYEQYF.

This clonotype was observed many times. The V call is TRBV6-1, the J call TRBJ1-2; D perhaps matches TRBD1 (6 bases). Germline-derived CDR1 and CDR2 are MNHNS and SASEGT. The germline V and J ends were trimmed by 4 bases and 5 bases, with 17 bases remaining between them. This CDR3 spans 15 amino acids. The DNA of the CDR3 is TGTGCCAGCAGTGTCGGGACACTCGCCGGATATGGCTACACCTTC. Its translation: CASSVGTLAGYGYTF.

CDR3 protein: CASSLAQFTDTQYF. CDR3 in DNA: TGTGCCAGCAGCTTAGCCCAATTCACAGATACGCAGTATTTT. This chain joins TRBV7-9 and TRBJ2-3; no clear D gene. The germline gives CDR1 SEHNR, CDR2 FQNEAQ (reference sequence). The CDR3 is 14 amino acids. Trimming left V 0 bases short and J 2 bases short, with 6 bases between.

This clonotype was counted ten times or more. J is TRBJ1-1 and V is TRBV28, with D possibly being TRBD1 (5 bases). Germline V gene lookup returns CDR1 MDHEN and CDR2 SYDVKM. Trimming took 4 bases from V and 1 from J, leaving 13 bases between them. The CDR3 is made up of 15 amino acids. The CDR3 is CASSSPGASNTEAFF. DNA for the CDR3: TGTGCCAGCAGTTCCCCTGGGGCGTCGAACACTGAAGCTTTCTTT.

This clonotype was seen repeatedly, ten times or more. The V gene is TRBV5-6, the J gene TRBJ2-1; D unclear. The V gene's germline CDR1 is SGHDT and CDR2 YYEEEE. The CDR3 runs 11 residues. V was clipped by 2 bases and J by 9 bases, with 6 bases between them. As DNA, the CDR3 is TGTGCCAGCAGCTTTTATCTTGAGCAGTTCTTC. Protein: CASSFYLEQFF.